The TCR beta chain described here comes from a study of metastatic and nonmetastatic thyroid tumors. About the research overall: Malignant thyroid and benign thyroid patients provided blood and tumor or nodule tissue whose repertoires were compared.

Every patient underwent thyroid surgery untreated. V gave up 1 base and J gave up 6 bases, with 7 bases separating them. This CDR3 contains 13 residues. Germline CDR1 and CDR2: MDHEN and SYDVKM. This clone is a singleton in its sample. In the study's own analysis: The authors used CDR3 differences across clinicopathological groups to build a distant-metastasis classifier for papillary thyroid cancer. Using MiXCR, TCRdb reanalyzed the PCR reads. TCRdb assigned the V and J calls; the authors' analysis was not used. Counted here are about 2,600 clones, around a quarter occurring once; the ten biggest clones make up around 21%.

Sequences were obtained from tumor tissue. The V gene is TRBV28, the J gene TRBJ1-5; D ambiguous. The receptor was isolated from a female donor with papillary thyroid cancer or a benign thyroid nodule (not recorded which). Some clones in this sample may be carry-over from other donors' samples. DNA for the CDR3: TGTGCCAGCAGTTTATATCGTGGTCAGCCCCAGCATTTT. Translated: CASSLYRGQPQHF.